This TCR beta chain was documented in a study of blood T cell repertoires in COVID-19. Study in general: The United States, Italy and Spain provided the acute and convalescent COVID-19 samples.

The V gene's germline CDR1 is SGHNT and CDR2 YENEEA. Trimming at V came to 5 bases and at J to 4 bases, leaving 7 bases not matched to a gene. This CDR3 is built from 16 residues. The assay was immunoSEQ multiplex PCR, and TCRdb's table has in-frame clones only and misses some. The sample has about 140,000 clones, about 86% seen once. The chain has TRBV11-3 and TRBJ2-5, with 13 positions matching TRBD2. The sequenced material came from peripheral blood. This TCR came from a woman in her sixties or seventies with active or convalescent COVID-19. DNA for the CDR3: TGTGCCAGCAGCCTCGGACTAGCGGGAGCCTCAGAGACCCAGTACTTC. Protein: CASSLGLAGASETQYF.